This entry lists 16 T cell receptor beta chains sequenced from one sample in a study of tumor and adjacent non-tumor tissue in lung cancer. RNA was extracted from bulk tissue without any cell sorting. More than 3 cm separated this lung sample from the edge of the tumor. A modified ARM-PCR protocol with three rounds of nested PCR amplified TCRbeta. TCRdb reanalysed the multiplex PCR reads using MiXCR and keeps one entry per CDR3 protein. The sample lists 60,000 to 70,000 distinct CDR3 sequences; 75% to 85% were seen once. Sequenced material: distant non-tumor lung tissue. The receptors were sampled from a man in his sixties with non-small cell lung cancer.

For this clonotype: No conserved phenylalanine or tryptophan is present at the end of the CDR3, so a read error is the likely explanation. The DNA is omitted, as the CDR3 cannot be located on it reliably, and the CDR3 follows TCRdb's listing. This chain connects TRBV29-1 to TRBJ1-5. The germline gives CDR1 SQVTM, CDR2 ANQGSEA. The CDR3 has 13 amino acids, counting both end residues. CDR3 residues: CSVEVGSNQPQDS.

This clonotype appeared many times. V and J are TRBV6-6 and TRBJ1-1; 10 bases align to TRBD1. CDR1 MNHNY and CDR2 SVGAGI come from the germline V gene (reference sequence). Unmatched junction bases numbered 7, after V lost 7 bases and J lost 5 bases. The CDR3 is made up of 14 amino acids. The chain's CDR3 is CASTARTGGTEAFF. The CDR3 DNA sequence: TGTGCCAGCACTGCCCGGACAGGGGGGACTGAAGCTTTCTTT.

For this clonotype: The junction does not match germline at one end; this may be a read error. The genes are TRBV7-9 and TRBJ1-1, with D possibly TRBD1 on 5 matching bases. The CDR3 contains 14 residues. Germline CDR1 SEHNR, CDR2 FQNEAQ (reference sequence). Here the CDR3 reads CANSWWTSNTEAYF. The DNA for the CDR3 is TGTGCCAACAGCTGGTGGACATCTAACACTGAAGCTTACTTT.

Turning to this clonotype: The conserved closing phenylalanine or tryptophan is absent in this CDR3, likely reflecting a read error. For the CDR3, the DNA is TGTGCCAGCAGTGAATACTTGGGGACTCTAGGGGGCTATGAGCAGTTCTTA. It yields the protein CASSEYLGTLGGYEQFL. V and J are TRBV6-5 and TRBJ2-1; possibly TRBD1 for D (7 bases). The germline V and J ends were trimmed by 5 bases and 8 bases, with 25 bases remaining between them. The CDR3 contains 17 residues. Germline V lookup: CDR1 MNHEY, CDR2 SVGAGI.

This clonotype was observed a handful of times. A much larger clone lies one base from this, so it may be a read error. The genes are TRBV20-1 and TRBJ2-3; TRBD2 matches 13 bases. This CDR3 region has 15 residues. Germline CDR1 is DFQATT and CDR2 is SNEGSKA (reference sequence). V dropped 5 bases and J dropped 5; count of bases not matched to a gene: 7. The CDR3 coding sequence is TGCAGTGCTGACGGACTAGCGGGAGTGCGAGATACGCAGTATTTT. Its translation: CSADGLAGVRDTQYF.

About this clonotype: At one boundary the junction diverges from the germline segment, which might be a read error. J is TRBJ2-3 and V is TRBV5-4, with 7 bases identical to TRBD1. CDR1 SGHNT and CDR2 YYREEE come from the germline V gene (reference sequence). The CDR3 length is 16 residues. The CDR3 region is CARRTLEGASTDTKYF. In nucleotides, the CDR3 is TGTGCCAGGAGGACCCTAGAGGGGGCATCCACAGATACGAAGTATTTT.

This clonotype appeared a single time. The chain carries TRBV12-3 or TRBV12-4 and TRBJ2-7; 11 bases fit TRBD1. Trimming at V came to 6 bases and at J to 6 bases, leaving 7 bases not matched to a gene. This CDR3 has 14 amino acids. CDR3 sequence: CASRFGTGGLEQYF. In DNA, the CDR3 is TGTGCCAGCAGATTCGGGACAGGGGGTCTCGAGCAGTACTTC.

This clonotype was observed a single time. The junction differs from germline at one of its ends, possibly a read error. The rearrangement uses TRBV6-2 or TRBV6-3 and TRBJ2-5; 9 bases fit TRBD1. CDR3 length equals 18 residues. Germline V gene lookup returns CDR1 MNHEY and CDR2 SVGEGT. The CDR3 loop is CVSSYSSVPGQGFETHYF. CDR3 nucleotides: TGTGTCAGCAGTTACTCGAGCGTCCCGGGACAGGGATTCGAGACCCATTACTTC.

The table lists this clonotype with a few counts. A much larger clone differs from this one at a single base, so this may be a read error. The chain employs TRBV11-2 and TRBJ2-1; TRBD2 matches at 7 bases. Trimming took 5 bases from V and 2 from J; bases not matched to a gene: 6. The CDR3 consists of 15 residues. Germline loops: CDR1 SGHAT, CDR2 FQNNGV. The CDR3 DNA sequence: TGTGCCAGCAGCCAAGTGGGAGGGGCCTACAATGAGCAGTTCTTC. Translated, it gives CASSQVGGAYNEQFF. Based on the CDR3 plus reference TRBV11-2 and TRBJ2-1, the full variable domain is EAGVAQSPRYKIIEKRQSVAFWCNPISGHATLYWYQQILGQGPKLLIQFQNNGVVDDSQLPKDRFSAERLKGVDSTLKIQPAKLEDSAVYLCASSQVGGAYNEQFFGPGTRLTVL.

This sequence joins TRBV4-1 and TRBJ2-1, with D uncertain. In germline, CDR1 is MGHRA, CDR2 YSYEKL. Trimming shortened V by 4 bases and J by 9 bases, and 13 bases separated the two germline ends. This CDR3 comprises 13 residues. CDR3 amino acids: CASSRTPKGEQFF. CDR3 DNA sequence: TGCGCCAGCAGCCGTACGCCGAAGGGTGAGCAGTTCTTC.

The chain combines TRBV11-2 with TRBJ2-7, with 9 bases matching TRBD2. Looked up from germline, CDR1 is SGHAT and CDR2 is FQNNGV. CDR3 size: 15 residues. The V segment lost 2 bases and the J segment 4 bases; nucleotides outside the gene matches: 6. CDR3 DNA sequence: TGTGCCAGCAGCTTATTGCGGGGGGGCGGTTACGAGCAGTACTTC. It codes for CASSLLRGGGYEQYF.

On this clonotype: Likely a read error: the CDR3 ends without its conserved phenylalanine or tryptophan. The genes are TRBV4-1 and TRBJ1-6; TRBD1 agrees at 8 bases. The trim removed 1 base at V and 10 bases at J, leaving 12 bases unmatched. Germline lookup yields CDR1 MGHRA and CDR2 YSYEKL. The CDR3 is made up of 17 amino acids. CDR3 nucleotides: TGCGCCAGCAGCCAAGTCTTTTACAGGGGGGGTCGATCACCCCTCCACTCT. Residues: CASSQVFYRGGRSPLHS.

As to this clonotype: An end of the junction does not agree with germline; a read error may underlie this. This chain joins TRBV5-1 and TRBJ2-6, with D perhaps TRBD1 (6 bases). This CDR3 has 16 residues. The V gene's germline CDR1 is SGHRS and CDR2 YFSETQ. The chain's CDR3 is CASSQGSVVGANVLTF. In nucleotides, the CDR3 is TGCGCCAGCAGCCAGGGGAGTGTTGTCGGGGCCAACGTCCTGACTTTT.

This clonotype was observed a handful of times. A much larger clone lies one base from this, so it may be a read error. V and J are TRBV5-1 and TRBJ2-2; D is ambiguous. The CDR3 consists of 12 residues. Trimming shortened V by 4 bases and J by 4 bases, and 5 bases separated the two germline ends. CDR1 SGHRS and CDR2 YFSETQ come from the germline V gene. CDR3 DNA: TGCGCCAGCAGCACCGGCACCGGGGAGCTGTTTTTT. It translates to CASSTGTGELFF.

The V gene is TRBV29-1, the J gene TRBJ2-1; perhaps TRBD2 as D (5 bases). Per germline, CDR1 SQVTM and CDR2 ANQGSEA. CDR3 length equals 13 residues. Trimming cost V 1 base and J 15 bases, with 19 bases left between them. Here the CDR3 DNA reads TGCAGCGTTGAAGCATGGGAGAACAATGAACGGTTCTTC. This codes for CSVEAWENNERFF.

Ten or more counts support this clonotype. V gene TRBV28 combines with J gene TRBJ1-2, with a tentative D call TRBD1 (6 bases). CDR1 MDHEN and CDR2 SYDVKM come from the germline V gene. V was cut by 5 bases and J by 3 bases, with 13 bases left in between. CDR3 length equals 14 residues. Written as DNA, the CDR3 is TGTGCCAGCAGTAGTACACAGGGAGACTATGGCTACACCTTC. This gives the protein CASSSTQGDYGYTF.